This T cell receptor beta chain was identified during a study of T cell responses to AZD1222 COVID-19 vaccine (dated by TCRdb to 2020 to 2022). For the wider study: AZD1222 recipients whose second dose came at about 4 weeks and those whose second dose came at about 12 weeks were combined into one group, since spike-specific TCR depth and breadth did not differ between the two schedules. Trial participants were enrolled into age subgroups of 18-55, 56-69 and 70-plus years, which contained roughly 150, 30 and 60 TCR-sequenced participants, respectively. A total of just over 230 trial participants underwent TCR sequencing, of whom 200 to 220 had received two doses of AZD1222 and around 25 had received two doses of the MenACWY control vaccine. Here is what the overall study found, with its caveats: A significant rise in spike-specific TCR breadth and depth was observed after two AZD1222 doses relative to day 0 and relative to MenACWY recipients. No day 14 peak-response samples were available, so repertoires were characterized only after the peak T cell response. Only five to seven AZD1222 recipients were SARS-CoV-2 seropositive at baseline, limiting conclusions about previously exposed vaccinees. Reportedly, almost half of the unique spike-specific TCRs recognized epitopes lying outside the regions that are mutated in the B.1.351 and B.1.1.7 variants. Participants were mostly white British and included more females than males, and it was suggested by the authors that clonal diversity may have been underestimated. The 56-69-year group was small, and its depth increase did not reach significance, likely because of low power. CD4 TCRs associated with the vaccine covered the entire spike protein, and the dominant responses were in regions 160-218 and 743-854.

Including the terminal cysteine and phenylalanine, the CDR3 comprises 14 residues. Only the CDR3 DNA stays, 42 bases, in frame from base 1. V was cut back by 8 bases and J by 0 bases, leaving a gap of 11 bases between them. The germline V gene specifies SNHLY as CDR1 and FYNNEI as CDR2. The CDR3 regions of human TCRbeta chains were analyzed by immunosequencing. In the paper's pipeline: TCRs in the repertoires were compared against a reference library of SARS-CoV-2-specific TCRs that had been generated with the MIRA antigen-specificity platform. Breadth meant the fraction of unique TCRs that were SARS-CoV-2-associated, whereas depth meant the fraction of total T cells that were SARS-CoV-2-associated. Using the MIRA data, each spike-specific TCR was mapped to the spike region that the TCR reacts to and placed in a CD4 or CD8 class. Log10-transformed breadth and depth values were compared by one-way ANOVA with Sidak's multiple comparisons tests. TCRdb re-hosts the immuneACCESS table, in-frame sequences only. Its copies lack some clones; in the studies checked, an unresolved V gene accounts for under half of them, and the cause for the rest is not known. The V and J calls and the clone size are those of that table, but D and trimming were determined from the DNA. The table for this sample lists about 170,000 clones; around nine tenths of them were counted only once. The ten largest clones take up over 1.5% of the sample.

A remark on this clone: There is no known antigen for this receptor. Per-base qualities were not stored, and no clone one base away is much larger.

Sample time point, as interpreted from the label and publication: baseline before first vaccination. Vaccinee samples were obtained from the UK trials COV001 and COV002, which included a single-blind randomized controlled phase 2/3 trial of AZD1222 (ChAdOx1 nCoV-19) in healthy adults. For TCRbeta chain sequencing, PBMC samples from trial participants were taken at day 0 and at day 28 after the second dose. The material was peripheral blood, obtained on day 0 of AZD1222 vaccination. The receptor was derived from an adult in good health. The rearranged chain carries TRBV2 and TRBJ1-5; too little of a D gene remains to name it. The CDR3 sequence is CASSGSISNQPQHF. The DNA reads TGTGCCAGCTCGGGGTCCATTAGCAATCAGCCCCAGCATTTT.